These T cell receptor beta chains were read from a single sample in a study of blood T cell repertoires in COVID-19. Clones were sequenced by immunoSEQ multiplex PCR, and TCRdb holds only the in-frame ones, with some missing. The table includes about 290,000 clones, about 90% detected once. Sequencing was performed on peripheral blood. Receptors were obtained from a woman aged 25 to 39 with COVID-19, enrolled during active disease. The CDR3 runs from the conserved cysteine through the conserved F or W. The order of the fields is V gene, J gene, D gene, clone size, CDR3 DNA, CDR3 protein. The D gene is left open where the match is weak. A clone size is listed for some rows: how often the clone was seen (once, few, many), or a class if it is expanded.

TRBV6-6	TRBJ1-2	TRBD1	NA	TGTGCCAGCAGTCCGACAGGGAACTATGGCTACACCTTC	CASSPTGNYGYTF
TRBV11-3	TRBJ1-3	NA	once	TGTGCCAGCAGGCGAAGCGACACCATATATTTT	CASRRSDTIYF
TRBV7-2	TRBJ2-3	TRBD2	NA	TGTGCCAGCAGCTTGTCAGGACTAGCGGTTTACACAGATACGCAGTATTTT	CASSLSGLAVYTDTQYF
TRBV29-1	TRBJ2-7	TRBD1	NA	TGCAGCGGAACCGGACAGGGAGTTCGGGAGCAGTACTTC	CSGTGQGVREQYF
TRBV2	TRBJ2-4	TRBD2	NA	TGTGCCAGCAGTGAAGTCGTCCGGGGAGCGGGGAACATTCAGTACTTC	CASSEVVRGAGNIQYF
TRBV5-1	TRBJ2-1	TRBD2	NA	TGCGCCAGCAGCTTGGATCGGCTAGCGGGTCGGAATGAGCAGTTCTTC	CASSLDRLAGRNEQFF
TRBV6-5	TRBJ1-2	NA	NA	TGTGCCAGCAGTCCCCGGGACATCTATGGCTACACCTTC	CASSPRDIYGYTF
TRBV6-4	TRBJ2-3	NA	NA	TGTGCCAGCAGGAGTCGGGAAGATACGCAGTATTTT	CASRSREDTQYF
TRBV6-5	TRBJ1-1	NA	NA	TGTGCCAGCAGTTATACAGGGAACACTGAAGCTTTCTTT	CASSYTGNTEAFF
TRBV27	TRBJ1-2	NA	NA	TGTGCCAGCAGTTCCAGATACTATGGCTACACCTTC	CASSSRYYGYTF
TRBV2	TRBJ2-3	TRBD2	NA	TGTGCCAGCAGTCCGCCGGGAGCGGGGGGAACAGATACGCAGTATTTT	CASSPPGAGGTDTQYF
TRBV5-4	TRBJ2-3	TRBD2	once	TGTGCCAGCAGACCGGGGGGGGGCACAGATACGCAGTATTTT	CASRPGGGTDTQYF
TRBV9	TRBJ1-3	NA	NA	TGTGCCAGCAGCGCTGACAGGACAGCTGGAAACACCATATATTTT	CASSADRTAGNTIYF
TRBV13	TRBJ1-4	TRBD1	NA	TGTGCCAGCAGCTCCCAGGGGGGAGACGAAAAACTGTTTTTT	CASSSQGGDEKLFF
TRBV28	TRBJ2-7	TRBD1	NA	TGTGCCAGCAGCCTTGACAGGGGCTACGAGCAGTACTTC	CASSLDRGYEQYF
TRBV12-5	TRBJ2-1	NA	NA	TGTGCTAGTGGTCCCAATTACAATGAGCAGTTCTTC	CASGPNYNEQFF
TRBV6-4	TRBJ1-3	TRBD1	NA	TGTGCCAACCGACAGGGGGCTGGAAACACCATATATTTT	CANRQGAGNTIYF
TRBV5-1	TRBJ2-1	NA	NA	TGCGCCAGCAGCTCCTACTACAATGAGCAGTTCTTC	CASSSYYNEQFF
TRBV21-1	TRBJ2-2	NA	NA	TGTGCCAGCAGTTTGGCGGGGACAGGCAAAATAACCGGGGAGCTGTTTTTT	CASSLAGTGKITGELFF
TRBV6-5	TRBJ2-2	NA	NA	TGTGCCAGCACCCCGGGGGGGGAGCTGTTTTTT	CASTPGGELFF
TRBV6-5	TRBJ1-1	NA	NA	TGTGCCAGCGGTTTCAGGAACACTGAAGCTTTCTTT	CASGFRNTEAFF
TRBV4-1	TRBJ1-3	NA	NA	TGCGCCAGCAGCCAAGACCCCAGGGTATCCGGAAACACCATATATTTT	CASSQDPRVSGNTIYF
TRBV11-3	TRBJ2-3	NA	NA	TGTGCCAGCAGCCAGGGACACATCACTAGCACAGATACGCAGTATTTT	CASSQGHITSTDTQYF
TRBV18	TRBJ1-1	NA	NA	TGTGCCAGCCCTCCGAGTGTCACTGAAGCTTTCTTT	CASPPSVTEAFF
TRBV15	TRBJ1-2	NA	NA	TGTGCCACCAGCAGAGACGGGGGGGGCGCGTACTATGGCTACACCTTC	CATSRDGGGAYYGYTF
TRBV27	TRBJ1-4	TRBD1	few	TGTGCCAGCAGTTTAACCTGGACAGGGCCTGCAACTAATGAAAAACTGTTTTTT	CASSLTWTGPATNEKLFF
TRBV5-1	TRBJ2-2	NA	NA	TGCGCCAGCAGCACGGGACACCGAGACACCGGGGAGCTGTTTTTT	CASSTGHRDTGELFF